This is a list of T cell receptor beta chains from one sample in a study of chemoradiotherapy in HPV16-positive cancers. Assay used: immunoSEQ multiplex PCR; TCRdb lists only in-frame clones, some missing. The table shows some 9,600 clones, with around 88% occurring only once. This specimen consisted of blood, obtained from a patient who underwent chemoradiotherapy. The source is a human donor with HPV-associated anogenital cancer. The CDR3 runs from the conserved cysteine through the conserved F or W. D genes are given only for firm matches. Expanded clones get a size class; other rows say once, few or many, or leave the size out.

D gene	J gene	V gene	clone size	CDR3 protein	CDR3 DNA
NA	TRBJ1-4	TRBV6-4	once	CASLKKGDKGISNEKLFF	TGTGCCAGCCTCAAAAAGGGGGACAAGGGGATTTCTAATGAAAAACTGTTTTTT
NA	TRBJ2-2	TRBV9	NA	CASSVVVGGGPGELFF	TGTGCCAGCAGCGTAGTAGTGGGCGGGGGCCCCGGGGAGCTGTTTTTT
NA	TRBJ1-6	TRBV28	few	CASGLSPLHF	TGTGCCAGCGGTCTTTCACCCCTCCACTTT
NA	TRBJ1-5	TRBV5-5	NA	CASSQQESVLSNQPQHF	TGTGCCAGCAGCCAACAGGAATCGGTCCTAAGCAATCAGCCCCAGCATTTT
NA	TRBJ1-5	TRBV19	NA	CASNPYELNQPQHF	TGTGCCAGTAACCCATACGAGCTCAATCAGCCCCAGCATTTT
NA	TRBJ2-1	TRBV2	NA	CASSTLYNEQFF	TGTGCCAGCAGTACACTTTACAATGAGCAGTTCTTC
NA	TRBJ2-7	TRBV23-1	NA	CASSQSGGQCSYEQYF	TGCGCCAGCAGTCAATCAGGAGGACAGTGTTCCTACGAGCAGTACTTC
NA	TRBJ1-5	TRBV7-6	once	CASSRMTGSNQPQHF	TGTGCCAGCAGCCGGATGACAGGAAGCAATCAGCCCCAGCATTTT
NA	TRBJ2-1	TRBV25-1	few	CASSEGPYEQFF	TGTGCCAGCAGTGAGGGACCGTATGAGCAGTTCTTC
TRBD2	TRBJ2-2	TRBV11-3	NA	CASSLYGGGPGELFF	TGTGCCAGCAGCTTGTACGGGGGGGGCCCCGGGGAGCTGTTTTTT
TRBD2	TRBJ2-7	TRBV5-1	NA	CASSPEPGLAAYEQYF	TGCGCCAGCAGCCCGGAACCGGGACTAGCGGCCTACGAGCAGTACTTC
NA	TRBJ2-3	TRBV7-3	NA	CASSPVTRGSTDTQYF	TGTGCCAGCAGCCCCGTGACTAGGGGCAGCACAGATACGCAGTATTTT
TRBD2	TRBJ2-7	TRBV18	NA	CASSPREGSSYEQYF	TGTGCCAGCTCACCAAGGGAGGGGTCCTCCTACGAGCAGTACTTC
TRBD1	TRBJ2-2	TRBV28	NA	CASSPRTGFTGELFF	TGTGCCAGCAGCCCCCGGACAGGCTTCACCGGGGAGCTGTTTTTT
TRBD1	TRBJ2-3	TRBV27	NA	CASSSSLTGTGVDTQYF	TGTGCCAGCAGTTCATCCCTGACAGGGACAGGCGTCGATACGCAGTATTTT
TRBD2	TRBJ2-1	TRBV7-9	NA	CASSPGLAGGPVYNEQFF	TGTGCCAGCAGCCCCGGACTAGCGGGGGGGCCGGTCTACAATGAGCAGTTCTTC
TRBD2	TRBJ2-5	TRBV27	NA	CASRGLQETQYF	TGTGCCAGCCGGGGACTACAAGAGACCCAGTACTTC